This TCR beta chain was identified in a study of Graves' ophthalmopathy and Graves' hyperthyroidism. Study-wide points: Ophthalmopathy progression predictions by the model showed 72.22% specificity and approximately 67% sensitivity. Clonotypes were expanded in thyroid at above 0.001 frequency, and most also appeared in blood.

A remark on this clonotype: Its antigen is not known. Relative to the germline gene, one junction end is altered; a read error may explain this.

For repertoire sequencing, the TCR beta CDR3 regions were amplified from RNA transcripts. First-round RT-PCR used HTBI primers; second-round multiplex PCR followed. TCRdb redid the calling of the multiplex PCR reads with MiXCR, one entry per CDR3 protein. The sample gives tens of thousands of distinct CDR3 sequences, roughly 50% of which show up once; roughly 26% is in the top ten. This TCR derives from an adult woman with stable Graves' hyperthyroidism. The sample taken for sequencing was peripheral blood.

CDR3 in DNA: TGTGCCAGCAGTTACCCGGCCGGGACAGGGAATCAGCCCCAGCATTTT. Translating it yields CASSYPAGTGNQPQHF. This sequence joins TRBV24-1 and TRBJ1-5, with 9 bases that match TRBD1. Per the germline V gene, CDR1 is KGHDR and CDR2 is SFDVKD. The CDR3 is 16 amino acids.